Sequencing of this T cell receptor beta chain was carried out in a study of cytomegalovirus exposure and HLA in healthy donors. Germline assignment: CDR1 LGHNT and CDR2 FRNRAP. Germline trimming cut 8 bases from V and 0 bases from J; bases unmatched to any gene: 18. The CDR3 spans 19 residues. In the PCR, 60 Vbeta and 13 Jbeta primers were used. The protocol was immunoSEQ multiplex PCR, while the TCRdb copy is restricted to in-frame clones and leaves out a portion. Here the sample spans about 140,000 clones, approximately 82% being singletons. The chain is built from TRBV12-5 and TRBJ2-1; TRBD2 agrees at 8 bases. The receptor comes from a man aged 35 to 55 in good health and CMV-seronegative. Sequencing was performed on PBMCs. The CDR3, as DNA: TGTGCTAGTCAAATCAGCGGGGGTGATTTTATGAGCTCCTACAATGAGCAGTTCTTC. This encodes CASQISGGDFMSSYNEQFF.